The next 16 T cell receptor beta chains were all read from a single sample in a study of T cells in Graves' hyperthyroidism and ophthalmopathy. TCR beta CDR3 regions were amplified from RNA transcripts. An initial round of RT-PCR targeting the TCR CDR3 relied on the HTBI primer set. Each CDR3 protein is one row after TCRdb ran MiXCR on the multiplex PCR reads. The sample shows 500,000 or so distinct CDR3 sequences, roughly 17% of them seen only once. The source material was blood. All receptors derive from a woman aged 18-30 years with Graves' ophthalmopathy.

As for this clonotype: This sequence may be a read error, since a much larger clone differs from it by one base. The chain has TRBV4-1 and TRBJ1-1; D unclear. CDR3 size: 14 residues. Trimming shortened V by 4 bases and J by 1 base, and 10 bases separated the two germline ends. Germline values: CDR1 MGHRA, CDR2 YSYEKL. CDR3 loop: CASSPADWNTEAFF. CDR3 sequence (DNA): TGCGCCAGCAGCCCAGCCGACTGGAACACTGAAGCTTTCTTT.

This clonotype was seen repeatedly, ten times or more. The chain employs TRBV28 and TRBJ2-7; D might be TRBD2 (6 bases). Germline V gives CDR1 MDHEN, CDR2 SYDVKM. CDR3 length: 14 residues. The V gene lost 3 bases and the J gene lost 9 bases, with 18 bases spanning the gap. CDR3 in DNA: TGTGCCAGCAGTTTTGCGGGGAGGCCCTTAGGGCAGTACTTC. Translation: CASSFAGRPLGQYF.

The chain carries TRBV12-3 or TRBV12-4 and TRBJ2-4; no clear D gene. V gave up 5 bases and J gave up 0 bases, with 8 bases separating them. The CDR3 loop spans 14 amino acids. CDR3 protein: CASSHTIAKNIQYF. CDR3 DNA: TGTGCCAGCAGTCATACTATAGCCAAAAACATTCAGTACTTC.

The rearrangement links TRBV24-1 to TRBJ2-2; TRBD1 agrees at 8 bases. The germline gives CDR1 KGHDR, CDR2 SFDVKD. The V gene end was trimmed by 2 bases and the J gene end by 1 base; junction bases not matched to a gene: 2. The CDR3 has 16 residues. CDR3 bases: TGTGCCACCAGTGATTGGACAGGGTTGAACACCGGGGAGCTGTTTTTT. It yields the protein CATSDWTGLNTGELFF.

The V and J genes are TRBV28 and TRBJ2-2; 7 nucleotides agree with TRBD2. The CDR3 is 15 residues long. The V segment lost 3 bases and the J segment 2 bases; nucleotides outside the gene matches: 3. CDR1 is MDHEN and CDR2 is SYDVKM in the germline V gene. CDR3 protein: CASSFGGINTGELFF. In DNA form, the CDR3 reads TGTGCCAGCAGTTTCGGGGGGATTAACACCGGGGAGCTGTTTTTT.

In its sample, this clonotype ranks as medium-sized. V gene TRBV28 combines with J gene TRBJ2-1, with 7 bases aligning to TRBD1. J was trimmed by 1 base and V by 6 bases; bases with no gene match: 6. This CDR3 contains 15 residues. Germline CDR1 reads MDHEN; CDR2 reads SYDVKM. Written as DNA, the CDR3 is TGTGCCAGCAGCCGACAGGGAAAGTCCTACAATGAGCAGTTCTTC. Translation gives CASSRQGKSYNEQFF.

In DNA, the CDR3 is TGTGCCAGCAGCCAACTCTCCGCGGGGGATCGCACAGATACGCAGTATTTT. Its protein product is CASSQLSAGDRTDTQYF. The J gene is TRBJ2-3, the V gene TRBV4-2, with 7 bases identical to TRBD2. V lost 2 bases to trimming and J lost 1 base; unmatched junction nucleotides: 9. This CDR3 has 17 residues. Per germline, CDR1 LGHNA and CDR2 YNFKEQ.

In its sample, this clonotype was seen many times. The chain has TRBV11-2 and TRBJ1-4; possible D gene TRBD1, 5 bases. Germline loops: CDR1 SGHAT, CDR2 FQNNGV. Trimming left V 5 bases short and J 5 bases short, with 18 bases between. The CDR3 consists of 16 residues. CDR3 coding DNA: TGTGCCAGCAGCCAACTCCTCCGGGACGGGAATGAAAAACTGTTTTTT. Its protein product is CASSQLLRDGNEKLFF.

This clonotype was counted at least ten times. The chain combines TRBV20-1 with TRBJ2-1; 9 bases are shared with TRBD2. The junction had 13 bases not matched to a gene; V was cut back by 5 bases and J by 8 bases. The CDR3 runs 15 residues. The germline V gene has CDR1 DFQATT and CDR2 SNEGSKA (reference sequence). CDR3 residues: CSAGTFEREVYEQFF. The CDR3 nucleotides read TGCAGTGCTGGGACCTTTGAGCGGGAGGTGTATGAGCAGTTCTTC.

In its sample, this clonotype was seen a few times. This sequence joins TRBV6-1 and TRBJ1-3; D is ambiguous. V was pared by 2 bases and J by 1 base, with 9 bases between. The CDR3 has 15 residues. Germline V CDR1 and CDR2: MNHNS, SASEGT. CDR3 protein: CASSEPILSGNTIYF. The CDR3 DNA is TGTGCCAGCAGTGAACCGATTCTTTCTGGAAACACCATATATTTT.

This clonotype appeared many times. This sequence joins TRBV20-1 and TRBJ1-1, with D possibly being TRBD1 (6 bases). The length of the CDR3 is 12 residues. CDR1 is DFQATT and CDR2 is SNEGSKA in the germline V gene (reference sequence). Trimming removed 5 bases at V and 4 bases at J, with 11 bases between. The DNA for the CDR3 is TGCAGTGCTGGCAGGGGAAGCACTGAAGCTTTCTTT. Amino acid sequence: CSAGRGSTEAFF.

This clonotype was picked up many times. The chain is built from TRBV6-1 and TRBJ2-1; D gene unclear. The CDR3 runs to 18 residues. The V end lost 5 bases, the J end lost 7 bases, and 27 bases lay between the germline ends. CDR1 and CDR2 from the germline V gene are MNHNS and SASEGT. The CDR3 DNA sequence: TGTGCCAGCAGTTACGAGGCGGACCTCGGAGTGGTTTGGAATGAGCAGTTCTTC. The encoded protein is CASSYEADLGVVWNEQFF.

This clonotype was detected ten times or more. V and J are TRBV2 and TRBJ1-5, with D hard to call. Looked up from germline, CDR1 is SNHLY and CDR2 is FYNNEI. The CDR3 has 12 amino acids. V lost 6 bases and J 3 bases, leaving 6 bases between the germline ends. The CDR3 loop is CASRADNQPQHF. In DNA, the CDR3 is TGTGCCAGCAGAGCCGACAATCAGCCCCAGCATTTT.

This clonotype was recorded many times. The chain uses TRBV5-1 and TRBJ1-2, with a possible D match to TRBD1 (6 bases). CDR1 is SGHRS and CDR2 is YFSETQ in the germline V gene. V lost 4 bases and J 5 bases, leaving 18 bases between the germline ends. CDR3 length equals 15 residues. This CDR3 is CASSPLSRDTYGYTF. CDR3 DNA sequence: TGCGCCAGCAGCCCCCTGAGCCGGGACACTTATGGCTACACCTTC.

The chain recombines TRBV19 with TRBJ1-1; no clear D gene. The CDR3 is 17 residues long. Germline CDR1 reads LNHDA; CDR2 reads SQIVND (reference sequence). Deletions cut 3 bases from V and 1 base from J, with 18 bases between. The DNA for the CDR3 is TGTGCCAGTAGTATGTCCGGCCTTTGGGCTTCGAACACTGAAGCTTTCTTT. This codes for CASSMSGLWASNTEAFF.

The chain is built from TRBV28 and TRBJ2-5; 8 positions match TRBD1. The V and J ends lost 9 bases and 4 bases, in that order; junction bases with no gene match: 4. CDR3 length: 12 amino acids. CDR1 is MDHEN, CDR2 SYDVKM, per germline. CDR3 in amino acids: CASRQGLETQYF. The CDR3 coding sequence is TGTGCCAGTCGACAGGGGTTAGAGACCCAGTACTTC.